The 23 T cell receptor beta chains presented below share a single source sample, sequenced in a study of shared clonotypes between healthy human individuals. The repertoire was sequenced with immunoSEQ multiplex PCR; TCRdb's copy has only in-frame clones and lacks some. The table shows under 600,000 clones, with almost 80% occurring only once. Source material: PBMCs. All receptors come from a woman aged 40 to 50 in good health. Some clones in this sample may be carry-over from other donors' samples.

The chain uses TRBV7-2 and TRBJ2-5, with no clear D. V was trimmed by 2 bases and J by 4 bases, leaving 5 bases between them. The germline V gene has CDR1 SGHTA and CDR2 FQGNSA. CDR3 size: 12 residues. The CDR3, as DNA: TGTGCCAGCAGCTTACGGGCAGAGACCCAGTACTTC. It codes for CASSLRAETQYF.

Details on this clone: Other DNA sequences within the sample encode an identical CDR3. V usage is TRBV9 and J usage is TRBJ2-1, with D possibly called TRBD1 or TRBD2 (5 bases each). Trimming shortened V by 5 bases and J by 2 bases, and 8 bases separated the two germline ends. This CDR3 has 13 amino acids. Per the germline V gene, CDR1 is SGDLS and CDR2 is YYNGEE. CDR3 sequence: CASSGDPYNEQFF. The CDR3 DNA follows: TGTGCCAGCAGTGGGGACCCCTACAATGAGCAGTTCTTC.

This rearrangement joins TRBV5-6 to TRBJ2-1, with 12 bases identical to TRBD2. V lost 4 bases, J lost 1 base, and 6 bases stayed unmatched. In germline, CDR1 is SGHDT, CDR2 YYEEEE. The CDR3 has 17 amino acids. The CDR3 reads CASSPGLAGRSYNEQFF. In DNA form, the CDR3 reads TGTGCCAGCAGCCCCGGACTAGCGGGAAGGTCCTACAATGAGCAGTTCTTC.

V and J are TRBV5-4 and TRBJ1-2, with 9 positions matching TRBD1. The V segment lost 0 bases and the J segment 3 bases; nucleotides outside the gene matches: 0. The CDR3 spans 14 residues. In germline, CDR1 is SGHNT, CDR2 YYREEE (reference sequence). The CDR3 protein is CASSLGTGDYGYTF. The CDR3 coding sequence is TGTGCCAGCAGCTTGGGGACAGGGGACTATGGCTACACCTTC.

The chain is built from TRBV21-1 and TRBJ1-1. TRBV21-1 is tagged as a pseudogene. The CDR3 sequence is 15 residues long. The CDR3 loop is CASSIWSGENTEAFF. In nucleotides, the CDR3 is TGTGCCAGCAGCATTTGGAGTGGGGAGAACACTGAAGCTTTCTTT.

The rearrangement joins TRBV5-8 to TRBJ1-3; TRBD1 might be the D (5 bases). Trimming pared 6 bases from V and 2 bases from J, leaving 15 bases between. The CDR3 covers 15 residues. CDR1 is SGHTS and CDR2 is YDEGEE in the germline V gene. In nucleotides, the CDR3 is TGTGCCAGCACCTTCAGAGGGACTACTGGAAACACCATATATTTT. Translating gives CASTFRGTTGNTIYF.

The rearrangement joins TRBV28 to TRBJ2-1; TRBD1 matches at 8 bases. The germline gives CDR1 MDHEN, CDR2 SYDVKM. Trimming at V came to 5 bases and at J to 0 bases, leaving 3 bases not matched to a gene. The length of the CDR3 is 15 residues. Here the CDR3 reads CASSVTGGSYNEQFF. The CDR3 DNA is TGTGCCAGCAGTGTAACAGGGGGCTCCTACAATGAGCAGTTCTTC.

A word on this clone: Other nucleotide sequences from this sample produce the same CDR3. The chain uses TRBV28 and TRBJ2-7; the D is unclear. Germline CDR1 is MDHEN and CDR2 is SYDVKM. This CDR3 has 12 amino acids. The V gene lost 5 bases and the J gene lost 1 base, with 6 bases spanning the gap. The DNA for the CDR3 is TGTGCCAGCAGTATGGATTCCTACGAGCAGTACTTC. Amino acids: CASSMDSYEQYF.

The chain couples TRBV18 to TRBJ2-3; D ambiguous. CDR1 and CDR2 from the germline V gene are KGHSH and LQKENI. The CDR3 consists of 12 residues. The V end lost 6 bases, the J end lost 4 bases, and 8 bases lay between the germline ends. The DNA of the CDR3 is TGTGCCAGCTCCGGGTCAGCAGATACGCAGTATTTT. Residues: CASSGSADTQYF. The entire variable domain, with the rest obtained from reference TRBV18 and TRBJ2-3, is as follows: NAGVMQNPRHLVRRRGQEARLRCSPMKGHSHVYWYRQLPEEGLKFMVYLQKENIIDESGMPKERFSAEFPKEGPSILRIQQVVRGDSAAYFCASSGSADTQYFGPGTRLTVL.

This chain joins TRBV28 and TRBJ2-5, with a weak D call TRBD1 (6 bases). The CDR3 covers 13 residues. Per germline, CDR1 MDHEN and CDR2 SYDVKM. The ends were cut back, 8 bases at V and 1 base at J, with 11 bases in the middle. CDR3 coding DNA: TGTGCCAGCTCGGGGACAACCCAAGAGACCCAGTACTTC. It is translated as CASSGTTQETQYF.

The chain couples TRBV11-1 to TRBJ2-3; D is ambiguous. Trimming left V 5 bases short and J 1 base short, with 16 bases between. There are 16 residues in the CDR3. Germline loops: CDR1 SGHAT, CDR2 FQDESV (reference sequence). This chain's CDR3 is CASSPLSPTGTDTQYF. CDR3 DNA: TGTGCCAGCAGCCCCTTAAGCCCAACAGGCACAGATACGCAGTATTTT.

The genes are TRBV19 and TRBJ1-1, with unresolved D. The CDR3 covers 14 residues. Germline assignment: CDR1 LNHDA and CDR2 SQIVND (reference sequence). Trimming left V 1 base short and J 4 bases short, with 10 bases between. The CDR3 DNA reads TGTGCCAGTAGTATAGGGGGATTGGGCACTGAAGCTTTCTTT. Protein product: CASSIGGLGTEAFF.

The chain has TRBV5-1 and TRBJ2-3; a weak D match, TRBD2 (5 bases). Per germline, CDR1 SGHRS and CDR2 YFSETQ. The CDR3 contains 15 residues. Trimming took off 1 base at V and 2 bases at J, with 11 bases between the two ends. The CDR3 sequence is CASSLPGLPTDTQYF. DNA for the CDR3: TGCGCCAGCAGCTTGCCCGGACTTCCCACAGATACGCAGTATTTT.

V usage is TRBV6-1 and J usage is TRBJ2-3, with 7 bases identical to TRBD2. J lost 8 bases, V lost 1 base, and 6 bases had no gene match. The CDR3 spans 14 residues. Germline CDR1 is MNHNS and CDR2 is SASEGT. This chain's CDR3 is CASSEVGGSSTQYF. Here the CDR3 DNA reads TGTGCCAGCAGTGAAGTTGGCGGGAGTTCTACGCAGTATTTT.

The V call is TRBV20-1, the J call TRBJ1-2; D remains unclear. The CDR3 covers 11 residues. Germline CDR1 reads DFQATT; CDR2 reads SNEGSKA (reference sequence). CDR3 DNA sequence: TGCAGCTCCTTCGCTGCCTATGGCTACACCTTC. Translation gives CSSFAAYGYTF.

V is TRBV7-2 and J is TRBJ2-6; D unclear. The CDR3 loop spans 13 amino acids. Germline loops: CDR1 SGHTA, CDR2 FQGNSA. The V end was cut by 5 bases, the J end by 2 bases, with 4 bases between. Here the CDR3 reads CASSPPGANVLTF. The DNA for the CDR3 is TGTGCCAGCAGCCCACCTGGGGCCAACGTCCTGACTTTC.

The chain combines TRBV9 with TRBJ2-3; D is tentatively TRBD1 or TRBD2 (5 bases each). There are 16 residues in the CDR3. Between the trimmed V and J ends, which lost 1 base and 3 bases, there was a span of 15 bases. In germline, CDR1 is SGDLS, CDR2 YYNGEE. The CDR3 nucleotides read TGTGCCAGCAGCGTAAATTTGAGGGACGCGACAGATACGCAGTATTTT. Its translation: CASSVNLRDATDTQYF.

The chain recombines TRBV4-2 with TRBJ1-2; TRBD1 matches 7 bases. With 4 bases clipped from V and 4 bases from J, the junction kept 6 bases outside the gene matches. The CDR3 runs 14 residues. Germline CDR1 is LGHNA and CDR2 is YNFKEQ. The CDR3 is CASSPTDRAYGYTF. CDR3 sequence (DNA): TGTGCCAGCAGCCCGACCGACAGGGCCTATGGCTACACCTTC.

This clone was observed once. The V and J genes are TRBV7-2 and TRBJ2-7, with 13 bases matching TRBD2. Trimming took 5 bases from V and 2 from J; bases not matched to a gene: 6. Germline CDR1 is SGHTA and CDR2 is FQGNSA. This CDR3 is built from 16 residues. The CDR3 coding sequence is TGTGCCAGCAGCCAACGGACTAGCGGGAGACCCTACGAGCAGTACTTC. The encoded protein is CASSQRTSGRPYEQYF.

The CDR3 DNA reads as TGTGCCAGCAGCTTAAGACTAGCGGGCACAGATACGCAGTATTTT. As protein: CASSLRLAGTDTQYF. This chain connects TRBV5-6 to TRBJ2-3, with 9 nucleotides matching TRBD2. Germline trimming cut 2 bases from V and 1 base from J; bases unmatched to any gene: 2. The CDR3 is made up of 15 amino acids. Per the germline V gene, CDR1 is SGHDT and CDR2 is YYEEEE.

The chain links TRBV6-5 to TRBJ1-2; tentatively, D is TRBD1 (5 bases). Germline loops: CDR1 MNHEY, CDR2 SVGAGI. With 4 bases removed from V and 7 bases from J, the gap between germline ends came to 19 bases. CDR3 size: 15 residues. CDR3 region: CASSSFQRERGGYTF. CDR3 nucleotide sequence: TGTGCCAGCAGTTCCTTTCAGCGCGAAAGGGGTGGCTACACCTTC.

The chain couples TRBV30 to TRBJ2-7, with TRBD2 matching over 8 bases. Germline V gives CDR1 GTSNPN, CDR2 SVGIG (reference sequence). Losses at the gene ends were 2 bases for V and 2 bases for J; bases not matched to a gene: 8. The length of the CDR3 is 15 residues. CDR3 protein: CAWSPGRGGPYEQYF. CDR3 nucleotides: TGTGCCTGGAGTCCCGGGAGGGGAGGGCCCTACGAGCAGTACTTC.

This chain links TRBV19 with TRBJ2-3; 9 positions agree with TRBD2. V lost 2 bases and J lost 1; bases outside the gene matches: 4. Germline V gene lookup returns CDR1 LNHDA and CDR2 SQIVND (reference sequence). The CDR3 runs to 16 residues. The CDR3 DNA reads TGTGCCAGTAGTATATTTTGGACTAGCGGCACAGATACGCAGTATTTT. Amino acid sequence: CASSIFWTSGTDTQYF. Drawing the rest from reference TRBV19 and TRBJ2-3, the complete variable domain is DGGITQSPKYLFRKEGQNVTLSCEQNLNHDAMYWYRQDPGQGLRLIYYSQIVNDFQKGDIAEGYSVSREKKESFPLTVTSAQKNPTAFYLCASSIFWTSGTDTQYFGPGTRLTVL.